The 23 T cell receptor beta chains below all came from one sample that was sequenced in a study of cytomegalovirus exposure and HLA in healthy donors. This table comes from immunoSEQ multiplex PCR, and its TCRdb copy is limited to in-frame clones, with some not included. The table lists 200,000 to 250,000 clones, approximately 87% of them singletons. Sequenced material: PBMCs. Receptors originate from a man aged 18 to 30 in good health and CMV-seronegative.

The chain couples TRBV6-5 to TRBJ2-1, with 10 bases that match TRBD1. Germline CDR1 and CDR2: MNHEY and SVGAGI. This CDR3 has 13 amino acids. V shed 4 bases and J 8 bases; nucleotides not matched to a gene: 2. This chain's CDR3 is CASSWTGGHEQFF. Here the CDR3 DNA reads TGTGCCAGCAGTTGGACAGGGGGTCATGAGCAGTTCTTC.

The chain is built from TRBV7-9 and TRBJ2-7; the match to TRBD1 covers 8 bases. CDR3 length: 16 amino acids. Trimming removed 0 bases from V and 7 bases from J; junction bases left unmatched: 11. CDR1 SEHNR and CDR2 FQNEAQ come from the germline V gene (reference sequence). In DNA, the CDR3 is TGTGCCAGCAGCTTAGCAGGCGGACAGGGTCGTGTGGAGCAGTACTTC. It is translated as CASSLAGGQGRVEQYF.

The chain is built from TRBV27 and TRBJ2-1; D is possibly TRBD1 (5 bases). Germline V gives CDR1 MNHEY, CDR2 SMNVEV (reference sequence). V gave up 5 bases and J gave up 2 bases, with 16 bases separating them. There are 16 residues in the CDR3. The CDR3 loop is CASSPQDRPAYNEQFF. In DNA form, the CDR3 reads TGTGCCAGCAGTCCACAGGATAGACCAGCCTACAATGAGCAGTTCTTC.

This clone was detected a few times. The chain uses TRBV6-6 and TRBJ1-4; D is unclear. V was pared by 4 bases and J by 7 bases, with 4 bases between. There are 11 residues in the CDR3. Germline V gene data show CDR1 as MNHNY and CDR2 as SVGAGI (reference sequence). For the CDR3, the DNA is TGTGCCAGCAGTTCTTCTGAAAAACTGTTTTTT. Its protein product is CASSSSEKLFF.

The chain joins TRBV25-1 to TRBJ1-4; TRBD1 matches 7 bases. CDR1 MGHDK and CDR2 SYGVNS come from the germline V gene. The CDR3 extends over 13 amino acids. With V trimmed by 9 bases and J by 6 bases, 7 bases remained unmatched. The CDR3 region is CARETGRYEKLFF. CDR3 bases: TGTGCCAGAGAGACAGGGAGGTATGAAAAACTGTTTTTT.

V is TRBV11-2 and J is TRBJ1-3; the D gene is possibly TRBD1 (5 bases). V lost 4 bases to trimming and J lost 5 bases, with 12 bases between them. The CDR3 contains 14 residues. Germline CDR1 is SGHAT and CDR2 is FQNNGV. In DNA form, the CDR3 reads TGTGCCAGCAGCTCGCGGGACTCCCGAAACACCATATATTTT. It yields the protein CASSSRDSRNTIYF.

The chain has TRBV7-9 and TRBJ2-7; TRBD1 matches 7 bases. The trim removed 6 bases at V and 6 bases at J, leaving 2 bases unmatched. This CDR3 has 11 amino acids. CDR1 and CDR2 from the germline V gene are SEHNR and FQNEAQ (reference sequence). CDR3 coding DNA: TGTGCCAGCAGTCCAGGGGGCGAGCAGTACTTC. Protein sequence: CASSPGGEQYF.

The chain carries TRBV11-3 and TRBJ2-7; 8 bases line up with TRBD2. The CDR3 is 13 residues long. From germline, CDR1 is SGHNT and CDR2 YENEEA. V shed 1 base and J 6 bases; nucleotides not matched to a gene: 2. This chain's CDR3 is CASSLVGGGEQYF. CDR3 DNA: TGTGCCAGCAGCTTAGTCGGGGGGGGCGAGCAGTACTTC.

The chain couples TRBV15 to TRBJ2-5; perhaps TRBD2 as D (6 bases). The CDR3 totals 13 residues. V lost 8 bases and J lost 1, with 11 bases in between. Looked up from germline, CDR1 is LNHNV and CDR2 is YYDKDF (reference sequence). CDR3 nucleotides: TGTGCCACCGGGCTAGCGAGCCAAGAGACCCAGTACTTC. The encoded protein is CATGLASQETQYF.

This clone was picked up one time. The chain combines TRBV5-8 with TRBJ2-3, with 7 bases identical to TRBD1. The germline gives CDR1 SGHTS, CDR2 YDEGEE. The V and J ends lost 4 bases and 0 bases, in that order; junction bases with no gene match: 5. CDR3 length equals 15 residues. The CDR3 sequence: CASSKGQSSTDTQYF. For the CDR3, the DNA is TGTGCCAGCAGCAAGGGACAGTCTAGCACAGATACGCAGTATTTT.

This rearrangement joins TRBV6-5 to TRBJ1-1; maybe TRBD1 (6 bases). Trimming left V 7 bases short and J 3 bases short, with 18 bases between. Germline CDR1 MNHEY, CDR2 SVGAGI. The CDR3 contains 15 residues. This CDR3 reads CASTRNVGGHTEAFF. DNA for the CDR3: TGTGCCAGCACAAGAAATGTAGGGGGTCACACTGAAGCTTTCTTT.

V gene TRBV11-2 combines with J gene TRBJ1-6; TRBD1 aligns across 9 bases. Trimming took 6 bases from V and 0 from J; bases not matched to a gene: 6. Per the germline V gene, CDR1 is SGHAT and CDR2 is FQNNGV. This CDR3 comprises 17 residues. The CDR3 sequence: CASSWIQGASYNSPLHF. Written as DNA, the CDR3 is TGTGCCAGCAGTTGGATACAGGGGGCCTCCTATAATTCACCCCTCCACTTT.

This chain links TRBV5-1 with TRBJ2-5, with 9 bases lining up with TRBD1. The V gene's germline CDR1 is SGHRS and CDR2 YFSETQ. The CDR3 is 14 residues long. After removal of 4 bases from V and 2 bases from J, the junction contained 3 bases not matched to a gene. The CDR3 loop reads CASSGDRAQETQYF. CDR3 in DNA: TGCGCCAGCAGCGGGGACAGGGCTCAAGAGACCCAGTACTTC. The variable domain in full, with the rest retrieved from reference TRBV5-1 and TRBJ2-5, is KAGVTQTPRYLIKTRGQQVTLSCSPISGHRSVSWYQQTPGQGLQFLFEYFSETQRNKGNFPGRFSGRQFSNSRSEMNVSTLELGDSALYLCASSGDRAQETQYFGPGTRLLVL.

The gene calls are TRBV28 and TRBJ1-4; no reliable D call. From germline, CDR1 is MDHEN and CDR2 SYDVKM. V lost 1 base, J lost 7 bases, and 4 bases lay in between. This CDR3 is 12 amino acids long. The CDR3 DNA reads TGTGCCAGCAGTTTATCATCTGAAAAACTGTTTTTT. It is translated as CASSLSSEKLFF.

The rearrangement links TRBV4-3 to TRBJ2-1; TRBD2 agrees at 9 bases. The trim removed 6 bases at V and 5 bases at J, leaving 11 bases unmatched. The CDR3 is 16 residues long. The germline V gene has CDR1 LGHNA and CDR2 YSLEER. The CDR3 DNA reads TGCGCCAGCAGTCCTTTAATAGCGGGAGAGGACAATGAGCAGTTCTTC. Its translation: CASSPLIAGEDNEQFF.

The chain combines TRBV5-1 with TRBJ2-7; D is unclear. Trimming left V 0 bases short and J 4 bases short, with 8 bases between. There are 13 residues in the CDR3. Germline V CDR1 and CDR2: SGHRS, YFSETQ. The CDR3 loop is CASSLATAYEQYF. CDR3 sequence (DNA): TGCGCCAGCAGCTTGGCTACAGCTTACGAGCAGTACTTC.

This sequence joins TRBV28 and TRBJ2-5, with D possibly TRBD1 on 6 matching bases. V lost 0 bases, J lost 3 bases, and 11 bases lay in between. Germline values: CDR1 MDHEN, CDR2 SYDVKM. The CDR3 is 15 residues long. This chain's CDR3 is CASSLWGAVKETQYF. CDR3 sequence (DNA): TGTGCCAGCAGTTTATGGGGGGCGGTAAAAGAGACCCAGTACTTC.

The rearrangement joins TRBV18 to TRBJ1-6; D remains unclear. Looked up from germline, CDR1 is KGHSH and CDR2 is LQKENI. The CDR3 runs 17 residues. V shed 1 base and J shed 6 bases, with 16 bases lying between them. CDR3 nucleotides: TGTGCCAGCTCACCACTTCTAGCCGCGGCGTCTAATTCACCCCTCCACTTT. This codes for CASSPLLAAASNSPLHF.

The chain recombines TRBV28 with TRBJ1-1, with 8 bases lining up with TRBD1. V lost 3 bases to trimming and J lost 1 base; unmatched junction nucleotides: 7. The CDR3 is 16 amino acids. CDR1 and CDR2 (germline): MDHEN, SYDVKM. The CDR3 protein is CASSLLTGTGNTEAFF. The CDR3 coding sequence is TGTGCCAGCAGTTTGTTAACCGGGACAGGGAACACTGAAGCTTTCTTT.

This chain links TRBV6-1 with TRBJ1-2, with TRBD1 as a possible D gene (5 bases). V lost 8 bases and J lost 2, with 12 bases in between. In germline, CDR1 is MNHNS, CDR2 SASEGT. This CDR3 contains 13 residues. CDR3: CASHRDRNYGYTF. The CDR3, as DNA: TGTGCCAGCCACAGAGACAGAAACTATGGCTACACCTTC.

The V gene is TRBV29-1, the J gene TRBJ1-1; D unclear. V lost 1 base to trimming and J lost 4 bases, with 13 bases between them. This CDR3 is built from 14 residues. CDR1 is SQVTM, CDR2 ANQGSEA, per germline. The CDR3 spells CSVEGPGKGTEAFF. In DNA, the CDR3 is TGCAGCGTTGAAGGGCCGGGAAAGGGCACTGAAGCTTTCTTT.

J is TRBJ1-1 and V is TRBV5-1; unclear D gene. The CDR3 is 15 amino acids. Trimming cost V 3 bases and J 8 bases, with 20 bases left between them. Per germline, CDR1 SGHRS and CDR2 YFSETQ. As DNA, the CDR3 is TGCGCCAGCAGCTCCAAGCCCGACTCGCGCGCAGAAGCTTTCTTT. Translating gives CASSSKPDSRAEAFF.

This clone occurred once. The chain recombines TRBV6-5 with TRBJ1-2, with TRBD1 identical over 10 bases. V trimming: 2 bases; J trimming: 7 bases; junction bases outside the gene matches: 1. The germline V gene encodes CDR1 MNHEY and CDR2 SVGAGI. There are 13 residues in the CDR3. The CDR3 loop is CASSYGDRGGYTF. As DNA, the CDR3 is TGTGCCAGCAGTTACGGGGACAGGGGTGGCTACACCTTC.